The clone carrying this T cell receptor (beta chain) has at least ten counts. The V and J ends lost 5 bases and 8 bases respectively, with 25 bases between them. The CDR3 length is 16 residues. Germline CDR1 and CDR2: SQVTM and ANQGSEA. The record originates from a study of CD8+CD57+ T cells in acquired aplastic anemia. Genomic DNA served as template for TCR beta VDJ and CDR3 profiling. TCRdb processed the reads anew with MiXCR; each CDR3 protein has one entry. The sample holds 250,000 to 350,000 distinct CDR3 sequences, 55% to 65% seen once. The J gene is TRBJ2-1, the V gene TRBV29-1; a weak D match, TRBD2 (5 bases). Source material: sorted CD4+, CD8+, or CD8+CD57+ T cells (not recorded which) from PBMCs. The sequence derives from a human donor with severe aplastic anemia or a healthy control (not recorded which). The CDR3 coding sequence is TGCAGCGTTTACCGGGATCAGCGGCGGAAAGGCTATGAGCAGTTCTTC. As protein: CSVYRDQRRKGYEQFF.